This T cell receptor beta chain was sequenced during a study of blood T cells in healthy people across ages. It was with a sample-barcoded 5' primer and a J-beta primer mix that a second PCR of roughly 7 to 12 cycles was run. TCRdb fed the 5' RACE reads into MiXCR, producing one record per CDR3 protein. Among 1.5 million to 2 million distinct CDR3 sequences listed, around 42% were seen once. The table lists this clonotype with a few counts. The V and J ends lost 1 base and 4 bases respectively, with 8 bases between them. Germline values: CDR1 SGHVS, CDR2 FQNEAQ. This CDR3 contains 15 residues. Sequenced: blood. The chain couples TRBV7-8 to TRBJ1-6; D remains unclear. The TCR sequence derives from a human donor in good health. CDR3 nucleotides: TGTGCCAGCAGCTTAGTGCCAGGTTATAATTCACCCCTCCACTTT. Translation gives CASSLVPGYNSPLHF.